A single T cell receptor (beta chain) is shown here with its context. The data derive from a study of blood T cell repertoires in COVID-19. Study at large: Some COVID-19 samples were acute and others convalescent; all came from the United States, Italy and Spain. The cDNA or gDNA used as material had been derived from T cells, B-cell-depleted T cells, or PBMCs.

Per the original methods: Amplification from reference gene primers served as the basis for estimated nucleated cell counts. Sequenced by immunoSEQ multiplex PCR; TCRdb stores in-frame clones only, minus some. Clone size and V and J calls were adopted from that table, with D and trimming inferred from the DNA. Counted here are about 100,000 clones, approximately 81% occurring once; the ten biggest clones make up about 13%. Germline lookup yields CDR1 SGHNT and CDR2 YYREEE (reference sequence). Trimming removed 2 bases from V and 8 bases from J, with 13 bases in between. The CDR3 is 14 amino acids. V gene TRBV5-4 combines with J gene TRBJ1-4; tentatively, D is TRBD1 (5 bases). The sequence was collected from a human donor in a cohort sampled during active COVID-19. The sample was peripheral blood. This CDR3 reads CASSLRGWREKLFF. DNA of the CDR3: TGTGCCAGCAGCTTACGGGGGTGGAGAGAAAAACTGTTTTTT.